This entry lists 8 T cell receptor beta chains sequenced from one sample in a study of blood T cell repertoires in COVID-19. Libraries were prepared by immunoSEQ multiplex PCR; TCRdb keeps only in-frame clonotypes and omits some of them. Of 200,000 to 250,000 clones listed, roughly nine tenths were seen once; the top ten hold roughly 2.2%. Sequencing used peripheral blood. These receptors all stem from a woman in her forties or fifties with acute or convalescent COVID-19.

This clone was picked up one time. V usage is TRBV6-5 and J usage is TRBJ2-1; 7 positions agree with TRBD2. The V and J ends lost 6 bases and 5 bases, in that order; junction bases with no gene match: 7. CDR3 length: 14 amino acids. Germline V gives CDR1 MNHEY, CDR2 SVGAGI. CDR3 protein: CASRFSGYHNEQFF. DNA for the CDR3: TGTGCCAGCAGGTTTAGCGGGTATCACAATGAGCAGTTCTTC.

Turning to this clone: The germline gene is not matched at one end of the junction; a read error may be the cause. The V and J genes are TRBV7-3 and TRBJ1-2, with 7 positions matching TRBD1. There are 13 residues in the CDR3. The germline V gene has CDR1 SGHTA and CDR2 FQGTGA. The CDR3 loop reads CASSLLRGQKVHF. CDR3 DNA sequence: TGTGCCAGCAGCTTATTGCGGGGACAGAAAGTTCACTTC.

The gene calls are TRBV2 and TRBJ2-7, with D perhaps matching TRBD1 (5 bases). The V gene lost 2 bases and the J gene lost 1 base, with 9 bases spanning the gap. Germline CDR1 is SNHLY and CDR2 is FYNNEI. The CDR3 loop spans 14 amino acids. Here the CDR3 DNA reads TGTGCCAGCAGTGAACAGGGTGGGTCCTACGAGCAGTACTTC. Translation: CASSEQGGSYEQYF. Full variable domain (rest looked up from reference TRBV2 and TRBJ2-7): EPEVTQTPSHQVTQMGQEVILRCVPISNHLYFYWYRQILGQKVEFLVSFYNNEISEKSEIFDDQFSVERPDGSNFTLKIRSTKLEDSAMYFCASSEQGGSYEQYFGPGTRLTVT.

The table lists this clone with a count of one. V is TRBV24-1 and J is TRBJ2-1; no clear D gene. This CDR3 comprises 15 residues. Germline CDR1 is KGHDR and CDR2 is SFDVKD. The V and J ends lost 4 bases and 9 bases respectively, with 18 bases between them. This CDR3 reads CATSDPSLGSGEQFF. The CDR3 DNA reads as TGTGCCACCAGTGACCCCAGTCTGGGTTCGGGTGAGCAGTTCTTC.

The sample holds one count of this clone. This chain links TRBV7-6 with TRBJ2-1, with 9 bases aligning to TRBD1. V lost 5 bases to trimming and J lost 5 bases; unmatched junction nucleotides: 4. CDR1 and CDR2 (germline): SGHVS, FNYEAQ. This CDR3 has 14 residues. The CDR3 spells CASSGDRVHNEQFF. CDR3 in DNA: TGTGCCAGCAGCGGGGACAGGGTACACAATGAGCAGTTCTTC.

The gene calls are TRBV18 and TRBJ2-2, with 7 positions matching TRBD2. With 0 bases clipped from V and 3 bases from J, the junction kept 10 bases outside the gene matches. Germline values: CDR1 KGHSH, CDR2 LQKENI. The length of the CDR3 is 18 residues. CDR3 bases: TGTGCCAGCTCACCACCGGGCCTAACTAGCGTTTACACCGGGGAGCTGTTTTTT. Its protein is CASSPPGLTSVYTGELFF.

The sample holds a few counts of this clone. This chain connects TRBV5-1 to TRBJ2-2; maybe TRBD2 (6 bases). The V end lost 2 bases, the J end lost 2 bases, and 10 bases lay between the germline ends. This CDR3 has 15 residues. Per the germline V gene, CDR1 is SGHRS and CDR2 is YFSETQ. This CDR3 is CASSFSGVNTGELFF. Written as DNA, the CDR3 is TGCGCCAGCAGCTTTTCGGGGGTAAACACCGGGGAGCTGTTTTTT.

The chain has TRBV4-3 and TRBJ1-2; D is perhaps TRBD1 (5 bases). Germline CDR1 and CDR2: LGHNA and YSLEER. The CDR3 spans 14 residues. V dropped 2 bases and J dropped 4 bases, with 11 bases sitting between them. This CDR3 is CASSQTGRSYGYTF. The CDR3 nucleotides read TGCGCCAGCAGCCAAACAGGAAGAAGCTATGGCTACACCTTC.